The present TCR beta chain was sequenced within a study of shared clonotypes between healthy human individuals (TCRdb year 2020). Regarding the research as a whole: The cohort included a few men and a couple of women between 18 and 49 years of age. For each donor, CD4 naive and CD4 memory were each given three plates, CD8 naive was given two plates, and CD8 memory was given one plate. To estimate repertoire size and how much clonotype sharing occurs between individuals, the study deeply sequenced the blood TCR repertoires of 4 to 6 healthy adults. Libraries were prepared and TCR repertoires were sequenced by different laboratories using diverse techniques, in order to increase sequencing depth and limit assay-specific biases. Per donor, leukapheresis produced somewhere between about 0.9 and 9 billion PBMCs.

Donors were healthy HIV-negative adults with no recently reported acute infections or vaccinations. Only Caucasian adults living in Nashville, Tennessee, USA were represented among the donors. CD4+ T cells were enriched by magnetic negative selection, after which naive cells were positively selected on CD45RA and the negative fraction was taken as the memory subset. Blood was collected by leukapheresis, and PBMCs were isolated by Ficoll-Histopaque density gradient centrifugation and then cryopreserved in liquid nitrogen vapor phase. Analytical flow cytometry was used to check the purity and quantity of every magnetically sorted T cell population. Genomic DNA was isolated from every sorted fraction and measured by UV absorbance on a Nanodrop 2000c. About this clone itself: Its target antigen remains unknown. Nothing much larger sits one base from this clone, and base qualities are not available.

The CDR3, cysteine through phenylalanine, is 17 amino acids long. Only CDR3 DNA remains: 51 bases, in frame from the first base. CDR1 and CDR2 are read off the germline V gene as SGHVS and FNYEAQ. Trimming leaves V shorter by 5 bases and J shorter by 5 bases, with the junction holding 14 bases beyond the gene matches. TCR CDR3 regions were amplified from genomic DNA by multiplex PCR using the deep immunoSEQ assay. For each cell subset, the extracted genomic DNA was distributed evenly across all wells of several immunoSEQ 96-well plates, and each plate served as one replicate. For sorted subsets, each replicate PCR was loaded with about 200 ng genomic DNA, equivalent to about 30,000 T cell genomes. The purified libraries were quantified using a Qubit 3.0 fluorometer, sized with a Bioanalyzer 2100, and then quantified again using the KAPA Library Quantification kit. Each immunoSEQ 96-well plate was sequenced on its own single-read 150-cycle Illumina NextSeq 550 flow cell. On the authors' methods: Because only junctional sequences without quality scores were contained in the immunoSEQ output, filtering matching that applied to full-length reads could not be performed. Sequences were annotated with PyIR, a Python wrapper for IgBLAST v1.9, using IMGT germline references to assign V/J genes and CDR3. Reads with weak V/J assignments (E-value above 1e-6), missing CDR3, stop codons, out-of-frame junctions, or ambiguous translated residues were removed. V3J clonotypes were defined by identical inferred V gene, J gene, and CDR3 amino acid sequence. Percentage overlap between repertoires was computed as shared unique clonotypes divided by the size of the smaller repertoire. Repertoire richness was assessed with RTK rarefaction, the Chao1 estimator, and Recon v2.1 estimates of unobserved clonotypes. Generation probabilities for all TCRbeta clonotypes obtained by the gDNA method from four donors were computed using OLGA. TCRdb's version of the immuneACCESS table is confined to in-frame rearrangements and falls short of the full clone set. An unresolved V gene accounts for under half of the shortfall where checked; the remainder is of unknown origin. The D gene and trimming were derived from the DNA, and the V and J assignments and clone size from that table. For this sample the table gives 2 million to 2.5 million clones, of which just under 95% were detected only once. Clones ranked in the top ten supply 0.3% to 0.45% of the sample.

Summary of the overall study and its limitations: Pairwise subsampling led to the expectation that sequencing depth would affect the degree of clonotype sharing among donors. Even with the large sequencing depth, rarefaction of the sorted-subset datasets indicated that sequencing was incomplete. About 5% of naive CD4, 3.5% of naive CD8, approximately 2.2% of memory CD4, and over 0.35% of memory CD8 clonotypes were shared across several donors. The small number of donors limited the genetic and exposure-history diversity represented. Only blood was sampled, and tissue TCR repertoires likely differ from those in blood. Clonotypes shared by all four sorted-subset donors showed higher generation probabilities than non-shared clonotypes. Naive subsets generally had larger estimated clonotype richness than memory subsets did.

The sequencing input was naive CD4+ T cells from PBMCs. What the cell subset or site label conveys for this sample: CD45RA+ positively selected. The chain is made from TRBV7-6 and TRBJ2-7; 11 bases in the junction line up with TRBD2. The sequence was collected from a man younger than 35 in good health. Some clones in this sample may be carry-over from other donors' samples. The DNA sequence reads TGTGCCAGCAGCCCCATAGCGGGAGGGTCCACTCTAAACGAGCAGTACTTC. This yields the protein CASSPIAGGSTLNEQYF.